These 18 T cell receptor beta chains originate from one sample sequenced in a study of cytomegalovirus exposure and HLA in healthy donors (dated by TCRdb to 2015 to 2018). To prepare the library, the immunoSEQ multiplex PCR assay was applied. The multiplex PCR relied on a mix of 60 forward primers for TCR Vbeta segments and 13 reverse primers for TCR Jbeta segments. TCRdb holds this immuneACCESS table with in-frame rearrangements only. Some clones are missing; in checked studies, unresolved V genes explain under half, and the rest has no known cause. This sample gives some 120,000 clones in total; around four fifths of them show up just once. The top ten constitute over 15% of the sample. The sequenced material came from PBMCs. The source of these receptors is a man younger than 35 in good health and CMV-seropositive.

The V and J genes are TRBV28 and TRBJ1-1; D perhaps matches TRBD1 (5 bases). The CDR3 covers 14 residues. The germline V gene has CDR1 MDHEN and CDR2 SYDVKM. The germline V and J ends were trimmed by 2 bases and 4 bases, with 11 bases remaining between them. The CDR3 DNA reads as TGTGCCAGCAGTTTACGAGAGACAGCCACTGAAGCTTTCTTT. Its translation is CASSLRETATEAFF.

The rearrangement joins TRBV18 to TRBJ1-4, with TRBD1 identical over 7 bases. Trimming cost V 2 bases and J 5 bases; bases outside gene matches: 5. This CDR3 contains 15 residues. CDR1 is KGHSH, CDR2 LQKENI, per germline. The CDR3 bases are TGTGCCAGCTCACCAAGAGGGGGCGGGAATGAAAAACTGTTTTTT. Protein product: CASSPRGGGNEKLFF.

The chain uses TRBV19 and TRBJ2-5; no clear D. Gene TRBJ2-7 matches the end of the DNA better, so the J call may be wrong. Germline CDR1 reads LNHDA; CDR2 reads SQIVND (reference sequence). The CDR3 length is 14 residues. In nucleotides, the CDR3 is TGTGCCAGTAGTCCACCGACACCTCCAAACGAGCAGTACTTC. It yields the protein CASSPPTPPNEQYF.

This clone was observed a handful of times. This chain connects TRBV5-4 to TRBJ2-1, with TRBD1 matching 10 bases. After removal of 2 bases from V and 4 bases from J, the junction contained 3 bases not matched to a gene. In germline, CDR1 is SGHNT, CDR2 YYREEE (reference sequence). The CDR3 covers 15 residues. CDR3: CASSLGTGEYNEQFF. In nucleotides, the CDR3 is TGTGCCAGCAGCTTAGGGACAGGGGAGTACAATGAGCAGTTCTTC.

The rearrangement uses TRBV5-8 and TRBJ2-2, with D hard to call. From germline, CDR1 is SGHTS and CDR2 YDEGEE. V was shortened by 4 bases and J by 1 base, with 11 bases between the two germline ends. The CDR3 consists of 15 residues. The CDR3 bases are TGTGCCAGCAGCCTAAGACTCCAGAACACCGGGGAGCTGTTTTTT. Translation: CASSLRLQNTGELFF.

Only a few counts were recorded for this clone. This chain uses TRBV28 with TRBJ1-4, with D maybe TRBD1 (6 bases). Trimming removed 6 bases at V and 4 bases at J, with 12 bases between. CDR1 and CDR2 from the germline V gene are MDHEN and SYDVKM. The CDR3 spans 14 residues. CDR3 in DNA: TGTGCCAGCAGCCCAGGGGACCTTAATGAAAAACTGTTTTTT. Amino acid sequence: CASSPGDLNEKLFF.

The CDR3 here is CASRGLENYEQYF. In nucleotides, the CDR3 is TGTGCCAGCAGGGGACTCGAAAACTACGAGCAGTACTTC. The chain links TRBV2 to TRBJ2-7; D may be TRBD2 (6 bases). Trimming pared 6 bases from V and 3 bases from J, leaving 12 bases between. Per germline, CDR1 SNHLY and CDR2 FYNNEI. The CDR3 length is 13 residues.

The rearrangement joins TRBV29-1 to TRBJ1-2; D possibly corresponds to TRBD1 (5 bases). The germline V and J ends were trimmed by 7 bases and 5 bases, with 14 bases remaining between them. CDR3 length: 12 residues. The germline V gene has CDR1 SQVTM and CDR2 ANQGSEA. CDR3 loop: CSEKGSGYGYTF. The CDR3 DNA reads TGCAGCGAGAAGGGGTCCGGGTATGGCTACACCTTC.

The CDR3, as DNA: TGTGCCAGCAGCGGGGAACAGGGAAATCAGCCCCAGCATTTT. Its protein product is CASSGEQGNQPQHF. V is TRBV2 and J is TRBJ1-5; TRBD1 might be the D (6 bases). Trimming left V 6 bases short and J 4 bases short, with 13 bases between. CDR3 size: 14 residues. Germline values: CDR1 SNHLY, CDR2 FYNNEI. Drawing the rest from reference TRBV2 and TRBJ1-5, the complete variable domain is EPEVTQTPSHQVTQMGQEVILRCVPISNHLYFYWYRQILGQKVEFLVSFYNNEISEKSEIFDDQFSVERPDGSNFTLKIRSTKLEDSAMYFCASSGEQGNQPQHFGDGTRLSIL.

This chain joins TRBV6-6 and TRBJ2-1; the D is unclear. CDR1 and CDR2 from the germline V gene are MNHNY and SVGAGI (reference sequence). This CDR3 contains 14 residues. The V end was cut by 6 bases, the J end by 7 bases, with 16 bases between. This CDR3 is CASSDLPGRNEQFF. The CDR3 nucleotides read TGTGCCAGCAGCGACCTCCCGGGTAGGAATGAGCAGTTCTTC.

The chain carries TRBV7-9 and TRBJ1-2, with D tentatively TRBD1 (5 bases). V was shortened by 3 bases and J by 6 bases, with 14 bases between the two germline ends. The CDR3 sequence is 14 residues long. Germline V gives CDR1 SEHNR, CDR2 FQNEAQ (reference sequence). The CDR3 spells CASSFLDGGNGYTF. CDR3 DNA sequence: TGTGCCAGCAGCTTTCTCGACGGGGGGAATGGCTACACCTTC.

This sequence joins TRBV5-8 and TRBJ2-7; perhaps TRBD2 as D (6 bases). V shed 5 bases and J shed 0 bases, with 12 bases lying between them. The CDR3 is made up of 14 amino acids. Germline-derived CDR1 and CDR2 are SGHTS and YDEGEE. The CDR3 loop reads CASSHRDFSYEQYF. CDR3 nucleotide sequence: TGTGCCAGCAGTCACCGGGACTTCTCCTACGAGCAGTACTTC.

CDR3 sequence reads: CSVDGLAGGPGETQYF. The CDR3 DNA follows: TGCAGCGTTGATGGGCTAGCGGGGGGGCCGGGGGAGACCCAGTACTTC. The chain carries TRBV29-1 and TRBJ2-5; 12 nucleotides agree with TRBD2. CDR1 is SQVTM, CDR2 ANQGSEA, per germline. With V trimmed by 3 bases and J by 5 bases, 10 bases remained unmatched. This CDR3 is built from 16 residues.

CDR3: CASSVTGIYGYTF. The CDR3 region has the DNA TGTGCCAGCAGCGTCACAGGGATCTATGGCTACACCTTC. V gene TRBV5-6 combines with J gene TRBJ1-2; D is perhaps TRBD1 (6 bases). CDR1 and CDR2 from the germline V gene are SGHDT and YYEEEE. This CDR3 comprises 13 residues. V gave up 4 bases and J gave up 4 bases, with 11 bases separating them.

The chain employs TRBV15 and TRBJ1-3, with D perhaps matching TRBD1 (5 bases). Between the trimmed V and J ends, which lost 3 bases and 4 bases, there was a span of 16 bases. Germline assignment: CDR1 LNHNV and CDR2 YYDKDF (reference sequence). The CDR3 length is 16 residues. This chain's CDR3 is CATSSQPGVGGNTIYF. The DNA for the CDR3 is TGTGCCACCAGCAGCCAACCGGGGGTGGGCGGAAACACCATATATTTT.

The CDR3 loop reads CASTVVDREANTIYF. The CDR3 coding sequence is TGTGCCAGCACCGTCGTGGACAGGGAAGCAAACACCATATATTTT. The chain couples TRBV28 to TRBJ1-3, with 8 positions matching TRBD1. The ends lost 7 bases at V and 6 bases at J; junction bases unmatched: 11. Germline V gives CDR1 MDHEN, CDR2 SYDVKM. This CDR3 contains 15 residues.

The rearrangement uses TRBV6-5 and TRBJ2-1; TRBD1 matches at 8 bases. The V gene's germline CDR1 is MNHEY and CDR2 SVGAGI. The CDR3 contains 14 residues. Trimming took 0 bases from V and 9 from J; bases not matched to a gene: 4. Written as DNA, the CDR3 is TGTGCCAGCAGTTACTCTGGACAGGGAGGTGAGCAGTTCTTC. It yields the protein CASSYSGQGGEQFF.

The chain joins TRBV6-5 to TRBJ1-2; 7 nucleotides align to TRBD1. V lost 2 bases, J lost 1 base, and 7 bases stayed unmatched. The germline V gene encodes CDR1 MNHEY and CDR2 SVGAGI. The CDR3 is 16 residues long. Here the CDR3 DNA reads TGTGCCAGCAGTTACGGGACAGTTCACTTTAACTATGGCTACACCTTC. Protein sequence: CASSYGTVHFNYGYTF.